These 25 T cell receptor beta chains were sequenced from one sample in a study of long-term antiretroviral therapy in people with HIV. The run of the v3.0 immunoSEQ assay was at survey level. Sequencing was performed with immunoSEQ multiplex PCR; in TCRdb, only in-frame clones are kept and a portion is missing. This table holds more than 20,000 clones, approximately 82% found once. The starting material was unsorted PBMCs, obtained 0.5 years after starting antiretroviral therapy. These receptor sequences come from a man aged 18-30 years with HIV.

This rearrangement joins TRBV5-6 to TRBJ1-5; 12 nucleotides match TRBD1. Germline V CDR1 and CDR2: SGHDT, YYEEEE. The CDR3 has 14 residues. The V and J ends lost 3 bases and 7 bases, in that order; junction bases with no gene match: 2. Here the CDR3 reads CASSWGQGAQPQHF. CDR3 DNA sequence: TGTGCCAGCAGCTGGGGACAGGGGGCACAGCCCCAGCATTTT.

CDR3 DNA: TGTGCCAGCAGCTTAAAGGTGAACACTGAAGCTTTCTTT. Translated: CASSLKVNTEAFF. J is TRBJ1-1 and V is TRBV7-3; D is undetermined. This CDR3 has 13 amino acids. The germline gives CDR1 SGHTA, CDR2 FQGTGA. V was clipped by 1 base and J by 0 bases, with 3 bases between them.

This sequence joins TRBV7-2 and TRBJ2-7; no clear D gene. This CDR3 has 12 residues. The V end lost 3 bases, the J end lost 0 bases, and 3 bases lay between the germline ends. Looked up from germline, CDR1 is SGHTA and CDR2 is FQGNSA. The CDR3 DNA follows: TGTGCCAGCAGCTTGACCTCCTACGAGCAGTACTTC. Its protein product is CASSLTSYEQYF.

The chain combines TRBV5-1 with TRBJ2-3, with D maybe TRBD2 (6 bases). Between the trimmed V and J ends, which lost 0 bases and 6 bases, there was a span of 20 bases. CDR3 length: 17 amino acids. The germline V gene has CDR1 SGHRS and CDR2 YFSETQ. The CDR3 loop is CASSLATPRAGYDTQYF. The CDR3 nucleotides are TGCGCCAGCAGCTTGGCGACGCCCAGGGCGGGATATGATACGCAGTATTTT. Full variable domain (remainder filled in from reference TRBV5-1 and TRBJ2-3): KAGVTQTPRYLIKTRGQQVTLSCSPISGHRSVSWYQQTPGQGLQFLFEYFSETQRNKGNFPGRFSGRQFSNSRSEMNVSTLELGDSALYLCASSLATPRAGYDTQYFGPGTRLTVL.

The chain links TRBV11-2 to TRBJ2-7, with D tentatively TRBD2 (6 bases). From germline, CDR1 is SGHAT and CDR2 FQNNGV. CDR3 length: 17 residues. Between the trimmed V and J ends, which lost 5 bases and 0 bases, there was a span of 20 bases. In DNA, the CDR3 is TGTGCCAGCAGCCCCCTTGCGAGAGCGGGTCGCTCCTACGAGCAGTACTTC. Translating it yields CASSPLARAGRSYEQYF.

The rearrangement links TRBV7-8 to TRBJ1-2, with D possibly matching TRBD1 (5 bases). Germline V gene sequence: CDR1 SGHVS, CDR2 FQNEAQ. Trimming stripped 3 bases from V and 0 bases from J, with 8 bases between. CDR3 length: 14 residues. CDR3 amino acids: CASSLAGTNYGYTF. Written as DNA, the CDR3 is TGTGCCAGCAGCTTGGCAGGGACTAACTATGGCTACACCTTC.

This clone has a single count. The gene calls are TRBV28 and TRBJ2-7; D may be TRBD1 (6 bases). The CDR3 length is 14 residues. CDR1 MDHEN and CDR2 SYDVKM come from the germline V gene. The V and J ends lost 9 bases and 6 bases respectively, with 21 bases between them. CDR3 sequence reads: CASFSGHYTAEQYF. CDR3 DNA: TGTGCCAGTTTTTCGGGACACTATACAGCCGAGCAGTACTTC. The whole variable domain, remainder taken from reference TRBV28 and TRBJ2-7, is DVKVTQSSRYLVKRTGEKVFLECVQDMDHENMFWYRQDPGLGLRLIYFSYDVKMKEKGDIPEGYSVSREKKERFSLILESASTNQTSMYLCASFSGHYTAEQYFGPGTRLTVT.

The chain links TRBV10-3 to TRBJ2-5, with D possibly TRBD2 on 6 matching bases. The V and J ends lost 0 bases and 3 bases respectively, with 17 bases between them. The germline V gene encodes CDR1 ENHRY and CDR2 SYGVKD. The CDR3 runs to 17 residues. The chain's CDR3 is CAISESSVGGREETQYF. CDR3 nucleotides: TGTGCCATCAGTGAGTCCTCTGTTGGGGGGAGAGAAGAGACCCAGTACTTC.

The chain has TRBV27 and TRBJ2-1; 7 bases fit TRBD1. Germline assignment: CDR1 MNHEY and CDR2 SMNVEV (reference sequence). The trim removed 3 bases at V and 8 bases at J, leaving 7 bases unmatched. CDR3 length equals 14 residues. CDR3 residues: CASSLDRNRYEQFF. As DNA, the CDR3 is TGTGCCAGCAGTTTGGACAGGAACAGATATGAGCAGTTCTTC.

This chain connects TRBV7-3 to TRBJ2-1, with 8 bases that match TRBD2. The ends lost 4 bases at V and 6 bases at J; junction bases unmatched: 8. In germline, CDR1 is SGHTA, CDR2 FQGTGA. The CDR3 sequence is 15 residues long. The CDR3 coding sequence is TGTGCCAGCAGCTCGCAAATTGCGGGAGGCAATGAGCAGTTCTTC. Protein product: CASSSQIAGGNEQFF. Drawing the rest from reference TRBV7-3 and TRBJ2-1, the complete variable domain is GAGVSQTPSNKVTEKGKYVELRCDPISGHTALYWYRQSLGQGPEFLIYFQGTGAADDSGLPNDRFFAVRPEGSVSTLKIQRTERGDSAVYLCASSSQIAGGNEQFFGPGTRLTVL.

This CDR3 is CASSPPPGREGNQPQHF. CDR3 nucleotides: TGTGCCAGCAGCCCGCCTCCAGGGAGGGAAGGCAATCAGCCCCAGCATTTT. This sequence joins TRBV7-8 and TRBJ1-5, with a tentative D call TRBD1 (5 bases). V dropped 5 bases and J dropped 2 bases, with 19 bases sitting between them. This CDR3 comprises 17 residues. CDR1 SGHVS and CDR2 FQNEAQ come from the germline V gene.

This chain joins TRBV4-1 and TRBJ2-7; unclear D gene. V dropped 0 bases and J dropped 3 bases, with 9 bases sitting between them. This CDR3 comprises 14 residues. Germline-derived CDR1 and CDR2 are MGHRA and YSYEKL. CDR3 sequence (DNA): TGCGCCAGCAGCCAAGATACAACGGACTACGAGCAGTACTTC. It encodes CASSQDTTDYEQYF.

The rearrangement links TRBV5-4 to TRBJ2-5; 14 bases align to TRBD2. Germline lookup yields CDR1 SGHNT and CDR2 YYREEE (reference sequence). The CDR3 contains 16 residues. V shed 3 bases, J shed 3 bases, and the junction held 4 bases outside the gene matches. In DNA, the CDR3 is TGTGCCAGCAGCTGGGGACTAGCGGGGGCTGAAGAGACCCAGTACTTC. It codes for CASSWGLAGAEETQYF.

The chain joins TRBV7-3 to TRBJ1-1; D gene unclear. This CDR3 spans 14 amino acids. CDR1 and CDR2 from the germline V gene are SGHTA and FQGTGA. V lost 5 bases, J lost 4 bases, and 14 bases lay in between. CDR3 sequence (DNA): TGTGCCAGCAGCACCGGCATAGGCGGCACTGAAGCTTTCTTT. This codes for CASSTGIGGTEAFF. Together with reference TRBV7-3 and TRBJ1-1, the CDR3 gives the full variable domain: GAGVSQTPSNKVTEKGKYVELRCDPISGHTALYWYRQSLGQGPEFLIYFQGTGAADDSGLPNDRFFAVRPEGSVSTLKIQRTERGDSAVYLCASSTGIGGTEAFFGQGTRLTVV.

The V and J genes are TRBV6-6 and TRBJ1-4; weak D call: TRBD1 (6 bases). Trimming shortened V by 3 bases and J by 0 bases, and 11 bases separated the two germline ends. Germline assignment: CDR1 MNHNY and CDR2 SVGAGI (reference sequence). CDR3 length equals 16 residues. This chain's CDR3 is CASSYYREPTNEKLFF. DNA of the CDR3: TGTGCCAGCAGTTATTACAGGGAGCCAACTAATGAAAAACTGTTTTTT.

The chain couples TRBV7-9 to TRBJ1-5; D gene ambiguous. This CDR3 is 13 amino acids long. Germline CDR1 reads SEHNR; CDR2 reads FQNEAQ (reference sequence). The V end was cut by 2 bases, the J end by 7 bases, with 9 bases between. This chain's CDR3 is CASSLMFEQPQHF. Here the CDR3 DNA reads TGTGCCAGCAGCTTAATGTTTGAACAGCCCCAGCATTTT. The full variable domain, its missing parts supplied by reference TRBV7-9 and TRBJ1-5, is DTGVSQNPRHKITKRGQNVTFRCDPISEHNRLYWYRQTLGQGPEFLTYFQNEAQLEKSRLLSDRFSAERPKGSFSTLEIQRTEQGDSAMYLCASSLMFEQPQHFGDGTRLSIL.

The V call is TRBV25-1, the J call TRBJ2-7, with D tentatively TRBD2 (6 bases). Trimming stripped 3 bases from V and 4 bases from J, with 13 bases between. The CDR3 loop spans 14 amino acids. Per the germline V gene, CDR1 is MGHDK and CDR2 is SYGVNS. The CDR3 loop is CASSEASVFYEQYF. The CDR3 region has the DNA TGTGCCAGCAGTGAGGCTAGCGTCTTTTACGAGCAGTACTTC.

The chain is built from TRBV5-4 and TRBJ2-5, with 8 bases identical to TRBD2. This CDR3 has 18 residues. Per the germline V gene, CDR1 is SGHNT and CDR2 is YYREEE (reference sequence). With V trimmed by 3 bases and J by 5 bases, 18 bases remained unmatched. Written as DNA, the CDR3 is TGTGCCAGCAGCTGGCGACTAGCGTTGGTCTTCCCGGGTGAGACCCAGTACTTC. Translation gives CASSWRLALVFPGETQYF.

The chain is built from TRBV28 and TRBJ1-2; 12 bases agree with TRBD1. The CDR3 length is 15 residues. With 4 bases clipped from V and 8 bases from J, the junction kept 8 bases outside the gene matches. The germline CDR1 and CDR2 sequences are MDHEN and SYDVKM. This CDR3 reads CASSYGGQGAEGYTF. The CDR3 nucleotides are TGTGCCAGCAGTTATGGGGGACAGGGGGCGGAAGGCTACACCTTC.

V usage is TRBV18 and J usage is TRBJ2-7; D remains ambiguous. CDR1 and CDR2 (germline): KGHSH, LQKENI. The CDR3 consists of 12 residues. V lost 2 bases and J 7 bases, leaving 9 bases between the germline ends. DNA of the CDR3: TGTGCCAGCTCACCAGATTTGGGTGAGCAGTACTTC. This gives the protein CASSPDLGEQYF.

V is TRBV7-8 and J is TRBJ1-5; D ambiguous. Trimming took 5 bases from V and 7 from J, leaving 12 bases between them. The V gene's germline CDR1 is SGHVS and CDR2 FQNEAQ. CDR3 size: 13 residues. The chain's CDR3 is CASSPGAVQPQHF. Written as DNA, the CDR3 is TGTGCCAGCAGCCCGGGCGCGGTCCAGCCCCAGCATTTT.

By its share, this clone is large. J is TRBJ2-7 and V is TRBV5-4; D remains unclear. The V end was cut by 3 bases, the J end by 4 bases, with 11 bases between. The CDR3 totals 13 residues. CDR1 is SGHNT, CDR2 YYREEE, per germline (reference sequence). The CDR3: CASSSSLRYEQYF. The CDR3 DNA reads as TGTGCCAGCAGCTCCTCCCTTAGATACGAGCAGTACTTC.

This chain connects TRBV11-3 to TRBJ2-6; D remains ambiguous. Trimming removed 2 bases from V and 2 bases from J, with 13 bases in between. The V gene's germline CDR1 is SGHNT and CDR2 YENEEA. CDR3 length: 17 residues. DNA of the CDR3: TGTGCCAGCAGCTTATCGGGTGCAAGTGCTGGGGCCAACGTCCTGACTTTC. It yields the protein CASSLSGASAGANVLTF.

This chain connects TRBV21-1 to TRBJ2-4; the DNA was not used to check the table's D call, TRBD2. TRBV21-1 is an annotated pseudogene. The CDR3 extends over 14 amino acids. The CDR3 DNA follows: TGTGCCAGCAGCAAGGTAAGTGGGTCGGAGGAACAGTACTTC. Protein sequence: CASSKVSGSEEQYF.

This sequence joins TRBV27 and TRBJ1-2, with 7 nucleotides matching TRBD1. J was trimmed by 6 bases and V by 6 bases; bases with no gene match: 10. CDR1 and CDR2 (germline): MNHEY, SMNVEV (reference sequence). The CDR3 sequence is 14 residues long. This CDR3 is CASRSRQGMDGYTF. The CDR3 region has the DNA TGTGCCAGCAGGTCGAGACAGGGTATGGATGGCTACACCTTC.